The 15 T cell receptor beta chains below come from one sample, sequenced in a study of Ad26.COV2.S vaccination and SARS-CoV-2 variants. Libraries were prepared by immunoSEQ multiplex PCR; TCRdb keeps only in-frame clonotypes and omits some of them. The sample has 300,000 to 350,000 clones; around four fifths are singletons. The sample's treatment: 15 to 20 received Ad26.COV2.S at low or high dose, single or two shots; 5 received placebo; per-sample allocation not given. Sampling was done on day 63 after the first vaccine or placebo injection. The sample consisted of peripheral blood, taken in a trial of Ad26.COV2.S vaccine versus placebo. All receptors come from a person aged 18 to 59 who received the Ad26.COV2.S COVID-19 vaccine or a placebo.

This clone came up once. The gene calls are TRBV5-5 and TRBJ2-7; D is possibly TRBD2 (6 bases). Per germline, CDR1 SGHKS and CDR2 YYEKEE (reference sequence). The CDR3 consists of 11 residues. CDR3 sequence: CARAGPHEQYF. The CDR3 DNA is TGTGCACGGGCGGGGCCCCACGAGCAGTACTTC.

As to this clone: Other DNA variants within this sample encode the same CDR3. The rearrangement uses TRBV7-3 and TRBJ2-1; weak D call: TRBD1 (5 bases). CDR1 and CDR2 (germline): SGHTA, FQGTGA. Trimming shortened V by 4 bases and J by 0 bases, and 7 bases separated the two germline ends. The CDR3 totals 14 residues. For the CDR3, the DNA is TGTGCCAGCAGCTCCGACAGCTCCTACAATGAGCAGTTCTTC. Its protein product is CASSSDSSYNEQFF.

V is TRBV9 and J is TRBJ1-3; TRBD1 agrees at 8 bases. The length of the CDR3 is 16 residues. With 4 bases clipped from V and 4 bases from J, the junction kept 10 bases outside the gene matches. Germline lookup yields CDR1 SGDLS and CDR2 YYNGEE. CDR3 sequence reads: CASSPITQGAGNTIYF. The DNA of the CDR3 is TGTGCCAGCAGCCCAATTACTCAGGGGGCAGGAAACACCATATATTTT.

This clone was counted once. J is TRBJ2-7 and V is TRBV28; the D call may be TRBD1 or TRBD2 (6 bases each). The ends were cut back, 2 bases at V and 1 base at J, with 15 bases in the middle. This CDR3 has 16 residues. The germline V gene encodes CDR1 MDHEN and CDR2 SYDVKM. The DNA of the CDR3 is TGTGCCAGCAGTTTAAGGGATCCGGGGGCTTCCTACGAGCAGTACTTC. Protein: CASSLRDPGASYEQYF.

In nucleotides, the CDR3 is TGTGCCAGCAGTCCACTATCCTTTGAGTGGGGGGCGACCACCTCTGGGGCCAACGTCCTGACTTTC. Its translation: CASSPLSFEWGATTSGANVLTF. V and J are TRBV2 and TRBJ2-6; D tentatively reads TRBD1 or TRBD2 (6 bases each). In germline, CDR1 is SNHLY, CDR2 FYNNEI. Between the trimmed V and J ends, which lost 5 bases and 0 bases, there was a span of 29 bases. The CDR3 sequence is 22 residues long. Full variable domain (rest looked up from reference TRBV2 and TRBJ2-6): EPEVTQTPSHQVTQMGQEVILRCVPISNHLYFYWYRQILGQKVEFLVSFYNNEISEKSEIFDDQFSVERPDGSNFTLKIRSTKLEDSAMYFCASSPLSFEWGATTSGANVLTFGAGSRLTVL.

This clone appeared a single time. The V call is TRBV18, the J call TRBJ2-5; 8 bases are a match to TRBD2. With V trimmed by 6 bases and J by 5 bases, 11 bases remained unmatched. The CDR3 covers 15 residues. Germline V gene sequence: CDR1 KGHSH, CDR2 LQKENI. CDR3 sequence: CASSPVERGYETQYF. CDR3 DNA sequence: TGTGCCAGCTCTCCGGTGGAGCGGGGGTACGAGACCCAGTACTTC.

V is TRBV28 and J is TRBJ1-2; D might be TRBD1 (5 bases). V lost 2 bases and J 5 bases, leaving 15 bases between the germline ends. The CDR3 loop spans 15 amino acids. CDR1 and CDR2 from the germline V gene are MDHEN and SYDVKM. CDR3 bases: TGTGCCAGCAGTTTACCCCCAGGGAGGGGTTATGGCTACACCTTC. Protein: CASSLPPGRGYGYTF.

V usage is TRBV7-3 and J usage is TRBJ1-2; D gene unclear. The CDR3 length is 14 residues. Trimming took 5 bases from V and 2 from J, leaving 12 bases between them. Germline assignment: CDR1 SGHTA and CDR2 FQGTGA. CDR3 coding DNA: TGTGCCAGCAGCCTAGATCCCGGAAACTATGGCTACACCTTC. Amino acids: CASSLDPGNYGYTF.

This clone was counted only a few times. The rearrangement uses TRBV28 and TRBJ1-2, with D maybe TRBD1 (5 bases). The CDR3 totals 13 residues. V lost 4 bases and J 2 bases, leaving 8 bases between the germline ends. The germline CDR1 and CDR2 sequences are MDHEN and SYDVKM. The CDR3 bases are TGTGCCAGCAGTTACCAGGGAAACTATGGCTACACCTTC. Translation: CASSYQGNYGYTF.

This sequence joins TRBV4-1 and TRBJ2-5; TRBD1 might be the D (6 bases). The germline V gene encodes CDR1 MGHRA and CDR2 YSYEKL. This CDR3 is 17 amino acids long. Trimming took 2 bases from V and 2 from J, leaving 18 bases between them. Here the CDR3 DNA reads TGCGCCAGCAGCCAATTTCTCCCGGGACAACAACAAGAGACCCAGTACTTC. Protein: CASSQFLPGQQQETQYF.

A remark on this clone: Other DNA sequences in this specimen translate into the identical CDR3. V usage is TRBV19 and J usage is TRBJ1-6; no firm D call. Trimming took 5 bases from V and 1 from J, leaving 6 bases between them. In germline, CDR1 is LNHDA, CDR2 SQIVND (reference sequence). The CDR3 length is 14 residues. CDR3 sequence: CASSEGSYNSPLHF. The CDR3 DNA reads as TGTGCCAGTAGTGAGGGATCCTATAATTCACCCCTCCACTTT.

The chain recombines TRBV5-5 with TRBJ2-2, with a tentative D call TRBD2 (5 bases). The V gene lost 0 bases and the J gene lost 4 bases, with 13 bases spanning the gap. Germline values: CDR1 SGHKS, CDR2 YYEKEE (reference sequence). There are 16 residues in the CDR3. The CDR3 region is CASSLALTGITGELFF. The DNA for the CDR3 is TGTGCCAGCAGCTTGGCCTTGACGGGGATCACCGGGGAGCTGTTTTTT.

The gene calls are TRBV27 and TRBJ2-5, with D perhaps TRBD1 (5 bases). The V and J ends lost 4 bases and 0 bases respectively, with 9 bases between them. The CDR3 runs to 14 residues. In germline, CDR1 is MNHEY, CDR2 SMNVEV (reference sequence). The CDR3 spells CASSSGINQETQYF. CDR3 coding DNA: TGTGCCAGCAGTTCAGGGATTAACCAAGAGACCCAGTACTTC.

The rearrangement uses TRBV9 and TRBJ2-7; the match to TRBD1 covers 8 bases. The J segment lost 2 bases and the V segment lost 4 bases, leaving 5 bases of the junction unmatched. Germline V gives CDR1 SGDLS, CDR2 YYNGEE. The CDR3 runs to 14 residues. The CDR3 DNA follows: TGTGCCAGCAGCCCACAGGGGGTAGCCTACGAGCAGTACTTC. Translating gives CASSPQGVAYEQYF.

This clone occurred once. The junction departs from the called germline gene at one end, perhaps through a read error. V and J are TRBV7-3 and TRBJ2-2; 8 nucleotides line up with TRBD1. Looked up from germline, CDR1 is SGHTA and CDR2 is FQGTGA. This CDR3 is built from 16 residues. The CDR3 sequence is CASSLLGQANTGELFF. Written as DNA, the CDR3 is TGTGCCAGCAGCTTATTGGGACAGGCGAACACCGGGGAGCTATTTTTT.